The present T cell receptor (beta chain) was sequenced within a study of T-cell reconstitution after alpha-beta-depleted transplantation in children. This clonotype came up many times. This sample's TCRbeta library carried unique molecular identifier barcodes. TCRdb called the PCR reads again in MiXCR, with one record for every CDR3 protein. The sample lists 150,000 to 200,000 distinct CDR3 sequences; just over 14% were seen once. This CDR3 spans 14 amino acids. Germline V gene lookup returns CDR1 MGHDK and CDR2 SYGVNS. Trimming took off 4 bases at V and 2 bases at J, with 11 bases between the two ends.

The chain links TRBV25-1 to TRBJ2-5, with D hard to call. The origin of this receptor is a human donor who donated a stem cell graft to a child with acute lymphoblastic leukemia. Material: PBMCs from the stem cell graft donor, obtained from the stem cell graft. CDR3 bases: TGTGCCAGCAGTGGGGTAGGGCAGCAAGAGACCCAGTACTTC. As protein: CASSGVGQQETQYF.